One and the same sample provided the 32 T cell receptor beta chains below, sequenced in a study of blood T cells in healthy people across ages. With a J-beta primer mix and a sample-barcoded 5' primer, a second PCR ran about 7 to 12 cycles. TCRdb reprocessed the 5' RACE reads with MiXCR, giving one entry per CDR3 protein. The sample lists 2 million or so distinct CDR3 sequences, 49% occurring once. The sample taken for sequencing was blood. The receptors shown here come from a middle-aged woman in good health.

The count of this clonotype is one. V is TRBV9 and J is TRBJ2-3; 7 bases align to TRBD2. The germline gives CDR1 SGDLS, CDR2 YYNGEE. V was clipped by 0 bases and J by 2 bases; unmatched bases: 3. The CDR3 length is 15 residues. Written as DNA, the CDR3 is TGTGCCAGCAGCGTAGAAGGGAGGGCCACAGATACGCAGTATTTT. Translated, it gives CASSVEGRATDTQYF.

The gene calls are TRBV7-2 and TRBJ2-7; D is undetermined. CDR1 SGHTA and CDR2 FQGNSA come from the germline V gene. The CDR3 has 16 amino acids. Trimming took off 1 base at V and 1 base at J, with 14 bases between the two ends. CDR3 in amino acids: CASSLDRVRPSYEQYF. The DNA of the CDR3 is TGTGCCAGCAGCTTAGATCGGGTGCGGCCATCCTACGAGCAGTACTTC.

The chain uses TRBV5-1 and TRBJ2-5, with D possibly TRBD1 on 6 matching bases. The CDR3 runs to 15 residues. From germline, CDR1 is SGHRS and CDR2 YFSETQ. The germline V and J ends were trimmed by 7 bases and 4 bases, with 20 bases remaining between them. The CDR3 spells CASSPAGVVSETQYF. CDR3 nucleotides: TGCGCCAGCTCCCCCGCAGGGGTAGTCTCAGAGACCCAGTACTTC.

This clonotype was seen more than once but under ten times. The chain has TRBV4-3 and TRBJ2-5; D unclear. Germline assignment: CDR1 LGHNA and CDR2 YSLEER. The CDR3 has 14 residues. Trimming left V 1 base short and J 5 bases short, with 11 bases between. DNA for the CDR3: TGCGCCAGCAGCCAAGGGGTAGGGTCGGAGACCCAGTACTTC. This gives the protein CASSQGVGSETQYF.

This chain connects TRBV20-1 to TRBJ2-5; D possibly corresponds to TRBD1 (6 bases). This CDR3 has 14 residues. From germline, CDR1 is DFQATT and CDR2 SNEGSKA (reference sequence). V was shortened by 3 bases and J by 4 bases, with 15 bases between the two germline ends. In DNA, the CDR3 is TGCAGTGCTAGGTGGCAGGGGAAGGTAGAGACCCAGTACTTC. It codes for CSARWQGKVETQYF.

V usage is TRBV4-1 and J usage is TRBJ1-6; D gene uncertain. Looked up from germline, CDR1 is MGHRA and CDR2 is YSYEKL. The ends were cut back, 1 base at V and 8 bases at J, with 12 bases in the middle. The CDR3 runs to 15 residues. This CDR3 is CASSQGHPAYSPLHF. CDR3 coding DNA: TGCGCCAGCAGCCAAGGACACCCCGCGTATTCACCCCTCCACTTT.

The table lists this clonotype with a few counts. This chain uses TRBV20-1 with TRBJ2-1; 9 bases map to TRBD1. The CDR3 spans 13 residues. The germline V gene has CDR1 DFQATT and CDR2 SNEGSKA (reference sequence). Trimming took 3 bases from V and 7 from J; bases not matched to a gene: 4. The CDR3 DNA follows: TGCAGTGCTAGTAACAGGGGGCTGAATGAGCAGTTCTTC. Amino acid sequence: CSASNRGLNEQFF.

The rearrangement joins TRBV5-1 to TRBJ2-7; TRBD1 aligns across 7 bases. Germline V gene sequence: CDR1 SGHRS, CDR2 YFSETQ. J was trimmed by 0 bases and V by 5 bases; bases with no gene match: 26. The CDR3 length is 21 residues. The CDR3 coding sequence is TGCGCCAGCAGAGGCCCCGGGCCTAACAGGGGACGCGGCTCTTTCTCCTACGAGCAGTACTTC. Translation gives CASRGPGPNRGRGSFSYEQYF.

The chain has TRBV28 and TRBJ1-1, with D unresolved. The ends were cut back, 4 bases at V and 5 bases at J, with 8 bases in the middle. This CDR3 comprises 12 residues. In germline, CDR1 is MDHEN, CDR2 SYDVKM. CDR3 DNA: TGTGCCAGCAGTTCCTCAATTACTGAAGCTTTCTTT. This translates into CASSSSITEAFF.

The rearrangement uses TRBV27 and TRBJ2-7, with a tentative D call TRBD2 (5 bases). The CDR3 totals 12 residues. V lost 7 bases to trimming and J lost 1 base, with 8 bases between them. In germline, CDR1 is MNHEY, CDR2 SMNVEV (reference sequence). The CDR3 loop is CASIGRSYEQYF. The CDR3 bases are TGTGCCAGCATTGGGAGATCCTACGAGCAGTACTTC.

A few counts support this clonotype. The CDR3: CASSFGVRGTQYF. Here the CDR3 DNA reads TGTGCCAGCAGTTTCGGGGTTCGGGGGACCCAGTACTTC. This chain links TRBV27 with TRBJ2-5; perhaps TRBD2 as D (5 bases). This CDR3 comprises 13 residues. V was pared by 3 bases and J by 7 bases, with 12 bases between. Looked up from germline, CDR1 is MNHEY and CDR2 is SMNVEV (reference sequence).

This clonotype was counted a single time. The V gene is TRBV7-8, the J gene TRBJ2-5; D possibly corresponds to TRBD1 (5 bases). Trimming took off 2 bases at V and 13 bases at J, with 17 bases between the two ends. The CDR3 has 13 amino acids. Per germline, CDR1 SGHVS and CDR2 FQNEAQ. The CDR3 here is CASSLQQGYERYF. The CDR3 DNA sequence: TGTGCCAGCAGCTTACAGCAGGGCTACGAGCGGTACTTC.

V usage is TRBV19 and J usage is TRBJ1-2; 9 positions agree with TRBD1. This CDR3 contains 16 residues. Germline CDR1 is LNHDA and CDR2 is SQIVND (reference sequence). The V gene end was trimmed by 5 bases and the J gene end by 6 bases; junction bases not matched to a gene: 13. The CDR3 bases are TGTGCCAGTAGTGCCGGGACAGGGATGTATCTTGATGGCTACACCTTC. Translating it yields CASSAGTGMYLDGYTF.

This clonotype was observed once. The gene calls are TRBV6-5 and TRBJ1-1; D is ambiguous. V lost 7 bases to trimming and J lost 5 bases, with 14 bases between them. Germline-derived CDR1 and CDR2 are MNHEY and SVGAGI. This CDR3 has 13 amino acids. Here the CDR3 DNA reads TGTGCCAGCACTAAGAGGGCGCGGACTGAAGCTTTCTTT. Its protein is CASTKRARTEAFF.

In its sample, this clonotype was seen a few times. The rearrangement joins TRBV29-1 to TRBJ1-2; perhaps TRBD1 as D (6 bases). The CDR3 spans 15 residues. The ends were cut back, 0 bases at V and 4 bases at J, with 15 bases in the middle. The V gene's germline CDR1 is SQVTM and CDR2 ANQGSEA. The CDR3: CSVEDRGATGYGYTF. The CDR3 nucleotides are TGCAGCGTTGAAGATCGGGGGGCGACGGGCTATGGCTACACCTTC.

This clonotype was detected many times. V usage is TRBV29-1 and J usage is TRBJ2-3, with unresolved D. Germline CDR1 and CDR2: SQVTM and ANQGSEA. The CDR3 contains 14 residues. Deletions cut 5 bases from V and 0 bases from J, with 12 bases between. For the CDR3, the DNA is TGCAGCGTTTTCGTTCGCGGTAGCACAGATACGCAGTATTTT. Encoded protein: CSVFVRGSTDTQYF.

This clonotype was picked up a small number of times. Here the CDR3 DNA reads TGTGCCAGCAGCCAACTAGGGGCCCACACAGATACGCAGTATTTT. Translating it yields CASSQLGAHTDTQYF. The chain uses TRBV14 and TRBJ2-3; tentatively, D is TRBD1 (5 bases). CDR1 and CDR2 from the germline V gene are SGHDN and FVKESK. V lost 2 bases, J lost 2 bases, and 11 bases lay in between. The CDR3 runs 15 residues. The variable domain in full, with the rest retrieved from reference TRBV14 and TRBJ2-3, is EAGVTQFPSHSVIEKGQTVTLRCDPISGHDNLYWYRRVMGKEIKFLLHFVKESKQDESGMPNNRFLAERTGGTYSTLKVQPAELEDSGVYFCASSQLGAHTDTQYFGPGTRLTVL.

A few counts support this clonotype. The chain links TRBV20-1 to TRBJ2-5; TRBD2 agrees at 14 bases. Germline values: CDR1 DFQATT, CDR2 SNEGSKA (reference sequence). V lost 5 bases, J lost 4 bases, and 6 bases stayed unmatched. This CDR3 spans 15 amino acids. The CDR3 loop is CSAQRLAGGRETQYF. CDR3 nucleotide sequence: TGCAGTGCTCAACGACTAGCGGGGGGGCGAGAGACCCAGTACTTC.

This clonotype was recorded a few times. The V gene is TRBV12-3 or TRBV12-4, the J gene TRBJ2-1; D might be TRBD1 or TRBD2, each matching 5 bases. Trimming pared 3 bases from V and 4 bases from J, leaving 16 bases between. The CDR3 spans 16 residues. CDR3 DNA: TGTGCCAGCAGTTTTTTTCTCCGGGGCCGGTACAATGAGCAGTTCTTC. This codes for CASSFFLRGRYNEQFF.

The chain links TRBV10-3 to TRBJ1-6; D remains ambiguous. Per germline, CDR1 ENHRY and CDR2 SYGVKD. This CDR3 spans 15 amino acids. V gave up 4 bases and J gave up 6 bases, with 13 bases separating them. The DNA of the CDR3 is TGTGCCATCAGTGCCGGAGCGGGCCTTAATTCACCCCTCCACTTT. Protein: CAISAGAGLNSPLHF.

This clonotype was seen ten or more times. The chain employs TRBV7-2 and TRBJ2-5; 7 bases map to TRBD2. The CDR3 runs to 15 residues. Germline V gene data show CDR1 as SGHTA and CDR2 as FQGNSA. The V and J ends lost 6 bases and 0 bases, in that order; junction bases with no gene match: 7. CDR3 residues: CASRLTSLHQETQYF. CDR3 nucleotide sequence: TGTGCCAGCAGGTTGACTAGCCTGCACCAAGAGACCCAGTACTTC.

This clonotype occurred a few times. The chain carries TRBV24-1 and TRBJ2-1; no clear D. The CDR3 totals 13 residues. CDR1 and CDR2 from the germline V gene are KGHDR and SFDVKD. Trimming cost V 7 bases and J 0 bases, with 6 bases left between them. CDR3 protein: CATRMSSYNEQFF. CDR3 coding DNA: TGTGCCACCAGGATGAGCTCCTACAATGAGCAGTTCTTC.

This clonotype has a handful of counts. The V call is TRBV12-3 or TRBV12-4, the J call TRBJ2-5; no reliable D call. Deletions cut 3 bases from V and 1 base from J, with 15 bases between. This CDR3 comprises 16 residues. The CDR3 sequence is CASSLALGLGQETQYF. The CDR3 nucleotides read TGTGCCAGCAGTTTGGCGCTTGGGCTAGGCCAAGAGACCCAGTACTTC.

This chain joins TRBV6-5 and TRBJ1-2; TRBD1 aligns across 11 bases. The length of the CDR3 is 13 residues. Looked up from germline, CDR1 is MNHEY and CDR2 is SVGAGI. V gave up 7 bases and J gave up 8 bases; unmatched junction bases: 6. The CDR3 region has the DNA TGTGCCAGCACCCGGACAGGGGGCCGAGGCTACACCTTC. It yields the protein CASTRTGGRGYTF.

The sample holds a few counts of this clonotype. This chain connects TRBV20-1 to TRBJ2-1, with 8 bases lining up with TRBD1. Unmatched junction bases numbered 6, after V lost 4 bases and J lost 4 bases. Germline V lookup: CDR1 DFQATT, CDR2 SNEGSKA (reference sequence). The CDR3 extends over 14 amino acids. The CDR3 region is CSATTGARYNEQFF. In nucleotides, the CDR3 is TGCAGTGCTACGACAGGGGCCAGATACAATGAGCAGTTCTTC.

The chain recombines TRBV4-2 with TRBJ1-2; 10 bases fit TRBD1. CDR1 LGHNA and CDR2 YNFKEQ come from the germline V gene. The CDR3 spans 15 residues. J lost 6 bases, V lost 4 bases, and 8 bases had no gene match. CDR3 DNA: TGTGCCAGCAGCCGAACCGGGACAGGGGTTGATGGCTACACCTTC. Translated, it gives CASSRTGTGVDGYTF.

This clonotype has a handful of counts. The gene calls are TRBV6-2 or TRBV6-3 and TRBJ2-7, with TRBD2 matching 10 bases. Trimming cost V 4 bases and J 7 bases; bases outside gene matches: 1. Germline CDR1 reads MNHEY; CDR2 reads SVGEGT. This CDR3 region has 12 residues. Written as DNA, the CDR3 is TGTGCCAGCAGTTGGGGACTAGCGGAGCAGTACTTC. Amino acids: CASSWGLAEQYF.

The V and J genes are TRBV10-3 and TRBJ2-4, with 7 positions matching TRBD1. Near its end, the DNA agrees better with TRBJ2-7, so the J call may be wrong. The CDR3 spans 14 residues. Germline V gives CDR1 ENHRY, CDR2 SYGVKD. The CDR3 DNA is TGTGCCATCAGTGAGAGGACAGGTACCTACGAGCAGTACTTC. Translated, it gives CAISERTGTYEQYF.

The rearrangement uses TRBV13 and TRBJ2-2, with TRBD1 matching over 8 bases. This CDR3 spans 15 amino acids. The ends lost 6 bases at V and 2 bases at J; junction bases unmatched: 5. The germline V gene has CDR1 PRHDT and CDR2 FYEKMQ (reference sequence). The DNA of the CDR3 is TGTGCCAGCAGACAGGGGGAAGGCAACACCGGGGAGCTGTTTTTT. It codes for CASRQGEGNTGELFF. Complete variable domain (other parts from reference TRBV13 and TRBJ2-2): AAGVIQSPRHLIKEKRETATLKCYPIPRHDTVYWYQQGPGQDPQFLISFYEKMQSDKGSIPDRFSAQQFSDYHSELNMSSLELGDSALYFCASRQGEGNTGELFFGEGSRLTVL.

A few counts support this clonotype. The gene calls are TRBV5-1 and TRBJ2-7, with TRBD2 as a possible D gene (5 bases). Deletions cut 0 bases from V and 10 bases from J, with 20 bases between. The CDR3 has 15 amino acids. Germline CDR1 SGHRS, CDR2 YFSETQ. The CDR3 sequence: CASSLVVAPEADQYF. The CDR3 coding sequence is TGCGCCAGCAGCTTGGTAGTCGCTCCCGAAGCGGACCAGTACTTC.

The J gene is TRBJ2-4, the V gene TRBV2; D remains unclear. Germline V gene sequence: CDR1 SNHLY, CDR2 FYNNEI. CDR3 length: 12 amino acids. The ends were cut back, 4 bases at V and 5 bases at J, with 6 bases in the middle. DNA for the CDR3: TGTGCCAGCAGTGTGGCAGAAAACATTCAGTACTTC. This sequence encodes CASSVAENIQYF.

The CDR3 DNA reads as TGTGCCAGCCGGGACGGGAGACAAGAGACCCAGTACTTC. It specifies CASRDGRQETQYF. The V call is TRBV28, the J call TRBJ2-5, with D perhaps TRBD2 (6 bases). Germline values: CDR1 MDHEN, CDR2 SYDVKM. V was cut by 8 bases and J by 2 bases, with 12 bases left in between. The CDR3 spans 13 residues.